Sequencing of this T cell receptor beta chain was carried out in a study of T-cell memory formation after mild COVID-19. TCRdb analysed the 5' RACE reads with MiXCR anew, one entry per CDR3 protein. The repertoire holds 350,000 to 500,000 distinct CDR3 sequences, with about 22% as singletons. The CDR3 is 16 residues long. Source material: PBMCs or a T cell subset sorted from them (not recorded which). This sequence was found in an adult woman who had mild COVID-19 (a few samples of this study predate the infection). Cell type and time point are not known. The J gene is TRBJ2-7, the V gene TRBV21-1; the table assigns TRBD1, which was not confirmed against the DNA. TRBV21-1 is designated a pseudogene. Written as DNA, the CDR3 is TGTGCCAGCAGCACCCTAGGACAGGGGGGTCCCTACGAGCAGTACTTC. As protein: CASSTLGQGGPYEQYF.